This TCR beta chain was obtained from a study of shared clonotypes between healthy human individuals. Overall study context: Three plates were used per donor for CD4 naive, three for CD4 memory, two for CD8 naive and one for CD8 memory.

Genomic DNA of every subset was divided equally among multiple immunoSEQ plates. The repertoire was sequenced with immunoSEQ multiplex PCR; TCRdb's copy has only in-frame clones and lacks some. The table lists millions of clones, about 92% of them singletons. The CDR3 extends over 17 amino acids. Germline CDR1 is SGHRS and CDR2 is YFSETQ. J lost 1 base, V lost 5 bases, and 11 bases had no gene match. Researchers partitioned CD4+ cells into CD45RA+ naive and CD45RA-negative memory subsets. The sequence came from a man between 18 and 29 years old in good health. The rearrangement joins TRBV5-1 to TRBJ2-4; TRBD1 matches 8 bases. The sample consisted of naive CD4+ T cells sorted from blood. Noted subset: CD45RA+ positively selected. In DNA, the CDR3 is TGCGCCAGCAGTTGGGGCGGTCAGGGGGCGGCCAAAAACATTCAGTACTTC. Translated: CASSWGGQGAAKNIQYF.